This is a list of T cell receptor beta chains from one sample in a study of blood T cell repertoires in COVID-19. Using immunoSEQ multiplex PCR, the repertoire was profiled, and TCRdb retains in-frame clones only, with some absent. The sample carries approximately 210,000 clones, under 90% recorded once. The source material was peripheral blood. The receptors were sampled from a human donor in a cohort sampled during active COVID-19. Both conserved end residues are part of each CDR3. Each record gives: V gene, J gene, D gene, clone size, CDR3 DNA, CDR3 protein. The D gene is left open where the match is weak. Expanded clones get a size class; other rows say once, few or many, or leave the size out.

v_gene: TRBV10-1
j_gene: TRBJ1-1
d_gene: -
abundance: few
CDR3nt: TGCGCCAGCAGGATGAACATCCGTCCTGAAGCTTTCTTT
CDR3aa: CASRMNIRPEAFF

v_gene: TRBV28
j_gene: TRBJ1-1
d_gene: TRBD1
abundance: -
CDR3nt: TGTGCCACCCAGTTTATCCAGGGGGCGAACACTGAAGCTTTCTTT
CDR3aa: CATQFIQGANTEAFF

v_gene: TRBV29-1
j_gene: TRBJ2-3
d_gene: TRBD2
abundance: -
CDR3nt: TGCAGCGTTGAAGGGAGGACTAGCGAAGATACGCAGTATTTT
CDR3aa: CSVEGRTSEDTQYF

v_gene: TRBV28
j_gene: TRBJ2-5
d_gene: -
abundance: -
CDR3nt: TGTGCCAGCAGTTTTTCCGGGAAGACCCAGTACTTC
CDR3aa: CASSFSGKTQYF

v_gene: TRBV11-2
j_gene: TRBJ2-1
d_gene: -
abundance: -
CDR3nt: TGTGCCAGCAGCTTAGGAGGGGGACGTGAGCAGTTCTTC
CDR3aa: CASSLGGGREQFF

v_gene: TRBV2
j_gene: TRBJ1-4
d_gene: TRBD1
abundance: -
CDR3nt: TGTGCCACCCCGACAGGGTTTAATGAAAAACTGTTTTTT
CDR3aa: CATPTGFNEKLFF

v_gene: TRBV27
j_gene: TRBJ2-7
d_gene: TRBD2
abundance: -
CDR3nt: TGTGCCAGCAGTTTTGGACTAGCGGGACCTCAGTACTTC
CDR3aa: CASSFGLAGPQYF

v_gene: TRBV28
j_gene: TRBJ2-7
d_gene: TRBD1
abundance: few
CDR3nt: TGTGCCAGCAGTCACCTACAGGGGTACGAGCAGTACTTC
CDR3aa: CASSHLQGYEQYF

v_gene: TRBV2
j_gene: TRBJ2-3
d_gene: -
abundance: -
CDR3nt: TGTGCCAGCAGTGTTTTGCGGTTCGAAAGCACAGATACGCAGTATTTT
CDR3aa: CASSVLRFESTDTQYF

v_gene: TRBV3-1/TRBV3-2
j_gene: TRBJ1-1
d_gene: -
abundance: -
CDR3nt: TGTGCCAGCAGCCAACACAGGGCGAACACTGAAGCTTTCTTT
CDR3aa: CASSQHRANTEAFF

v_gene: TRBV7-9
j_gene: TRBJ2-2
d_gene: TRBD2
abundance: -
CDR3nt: TGTGCCAGCAGCATTCCGGGGGGGCGGCAAACCGGGGAGCTGTTTTTT
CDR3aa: CASSIPGGRQTGELFF

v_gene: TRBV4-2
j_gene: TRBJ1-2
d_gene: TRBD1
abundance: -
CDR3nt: TGTGCCAGCAGCCGGACAGGGGAAGGCTATGGCTACACCTTC
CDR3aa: CASSRTGEGYGYTF

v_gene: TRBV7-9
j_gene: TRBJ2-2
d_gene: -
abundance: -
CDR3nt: TGTGCCAGCAGTCTCAGCGGACCCACCGGGGAGCTGTTTTTT
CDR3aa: CASSLSGPTGELFF

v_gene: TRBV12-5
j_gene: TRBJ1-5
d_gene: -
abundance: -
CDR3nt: TGTGCTAGTGGTTCCATGAATCAGCCCCAGCATTTT
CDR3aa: CASGSMNQPQHF

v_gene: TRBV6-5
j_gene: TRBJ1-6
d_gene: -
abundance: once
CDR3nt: TGTGCCAGCACCCGGGGGGGGGATAATTCACCCCTCCACTTT
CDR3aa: CASTRGGDNSPLHF

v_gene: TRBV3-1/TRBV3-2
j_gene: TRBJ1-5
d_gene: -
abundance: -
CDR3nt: TGTGCCAGCAGCCGGGGGCAGGTTGATCAGCCCCAGCATTTT
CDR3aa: CASSRGQVDQPQHF